The present TCR beta chain was sequenced within a study of T cell responses to AZD1222 COVID-19 vaccine. The study's findings and limits: Repertoire sampling happened only post peak T cell response. Females made up more of the donors, who were largely white British, and clonal diversity may have come out too low.

This table comes from immunoSEQ multiplex PCR, and its TCRdb copy is limited to in-frame clones, with some not included. This table holds about 150,000 clones, around nine tenths found once. This clone was counted only a few times. The antigen is not known. The material sequenced was peripheral blood, taken on day 0 of AZD1222 vaccination. The receptor was derived from an adult in good health.

Here the CDR3 reads CASNLMTGTGSQPQHF. CDR3 coding DNA: TGTGCCAGCAATCTAATGACCGGGACAGGGAGCCAGCCCCAGCATTTT. The chain couples TRBV28 to TRBJ1-5; TRBD1 agrees at 9 bases. This CDR3 comprises 16 residues. Trimming took 7 bases from V and 7 from J; bases not matched to a gene: 14. CDR1 and CDR2 (germline): MDHEN, SYDVKM.